These T cell receptor beta chains were read from a single sample in a study of blood T cells in healthy people across ages. TCRdb re-derived calls from the 5' RACE reads in MiXCR, one entry per CDR3 protein. This sample has 700,000 to 900,000 distinct CDR3 sequences; 53% occur once, and the top ten carry roughly 40%. The sample taken for sequencing was blood. The receptors come from a man older than 75 in good health. Both conserved end residues are part of each CDR3. A D gene is named only where the DNA matches it firmly. Not all rows give a size; the values are once, few, many and, for expanded clones, a class.

abundance: few
j_gene: TRBJ2-7
v_gene: TRBV7-2
d_gene: NA
CDR3nt: TGTGCCAGCAGCTTAGCGCTAATTTTGGGCAATGAGCAGTACTTC
CDR3aa: CASSLALILGNEQYF

abundance: once
j_gene: TRBJ2-2
v_gene: TRBV20-1
d_gene: NA
CDR3nt: TGCAGTGCTAGAGTCAAGGGGGCCGGGGAGCTGTTTTTT
CDR3aa: CSARVKGAGELFF

abundance: NA
j_gene: TRBJ2-5
v_gene: TRBV7-3
d_gene: TRBD2
CDR3nt: TGTGCCAGCAGCTTAACGGCGGGAGGACCCCAAGAGACCCAGTACTTC
CDR3aa: CASSLTAGGPQETQYF

abundance: few
j_gene: TRBJ2-7
v_gene: TRBV28
d_gene: TRBD2
CDR3nt: TGTGCCAGCAGCCGTAGGACTAGCGAGAGCTACGAGCAGTACTTC
CDR3aa: CASSRRTSESYEQYF

abundance: NA
j_gene: TRBJ1-5
v_gene: TRBV27
d_gene: TRBD1
CDR3nt: TGTGCCAGCAGGACAGGGAGCAATCAGCCCCAGCATTTT
CDR3aa: CASRTGSNQPQHF

abundance: NA
j_gene: TRBJ2-3
v_gene: TRBV20-1
d_gene: NA
CDR3nt: TGCAGTGCTAGAGATCCAGCGGGTGGAACAGATACGCAGTATTTT
CDR3aa: CSARDPAGGTDTQYF

abundance: NA
j_gene: TRBJ2-5
v_gene: TRBV6-5
d_gene: TRBD1
CDR3nt: TGTGCCAGCAGTCCCCCTAGGGGGCTGAAGACCCAGTACTTC
CDR3aa: CASSPPRGLKTQYF

abundance: NA
j_gene: TRBJ2-7
v_gene: TRBV20-1
d_gene: NA
CDR3nt: TGCAGTGTTGGCAGGACGAGCTCCTACGAGCAGTACTTC
CDR3aa: CSVGRTSSYEQYF

abundance: NA
j_gene: TRBJ1-5
v_gene: TRBV27
d_gene: NA
CDR3nt: TGTGCCAGCAGTTCATTCTCTGGACACGCCGACTTTAGCAATCAGCCCCAGCATTTT
CDR3aa: CASSSFSGHADFSNQPQHF

abundance: NA
j_gene: TRBJ2-5
v_gene: TRBV7-9
d_gene: NA
CDR3nt: TGTGCCAGCAGCCCGAACGGACTCGGCACTAAAGAGACCCAGTACTTC
CDR3aa: CASSPNGLGTKETQYF

abundance: few
j_gene: TRBJ2-7
v_gene: TRBV7-9
d_gene: NA
CDR3nt: TGTGCCAGCAGCTTGGGGGCGACCTCAACCTACGAGCAGTACTTC
CDR3aa: CASSLGATSTYEQYF

abundance: few
j_gene: TRBJ2-7
v_gene: TRBV4-2
d_gene: NA
CDR3nt: TGTGCCAGCAGCCAAGTTCGCGGAGGGGCCTACGAGCAGTACTTC
CDR3aa: CASSQVRGGAYEQYF

abundance: NA
j_gene: TRBJ2-3
v_gene: TRBV3-1
d_gene: NA
CDR3nt: TGTGCCAGCAGCCCGCGGGGCGGGCGAAGCACAGATACGCAGTATTTT
CDR3aa: CASSPRGGRSTDTQYF

abundance: few
j_gene: TRBJ2-7
v_gene: TRBV3-1
d_gene: TRBD2
CDR3nt: TGTGCCAGCAGCCAGGGGACTAGTCCCTACGAGCAGTACTTC
CDR3aa: CASSQGTSPYEQYF

abundance: few
j_gene: TRBJ2-2
v_gene: TRBV4-1
d_gene: NA
CDR3nt: TGCGCCAGCAGCCAGGAGGGGACATCCCCCGGGGAGCTGTTTTTT
CDR3aa: CASSQEGTSPGELFF

abundance: few
j_gene: TRBJ1-2
v_gene: TRBV27
d_gene: NA
CDR3nt: TGTGCCAGCAGTTTCGCCGGGACTCTTGGCTACACCTTC
CDR3aa: CASSFAGTLGYTF

abundance: few
j_gene: TRBJ2-7
v_gene: TRBV5-1
d_gene: NA
CDR3nt: TGCGCCAGCAGCCAAGGCGCGGGAACAGGGTCCCTCGAGCAGTACTTC
CDR3aa: CASSQGAGTGSLEQYF

abundance: few
j_gene: TRBJ2-5
v_gene: TRBV28
d_gene: NA
CDR3nt: TGTGCCAGCAGGGGCGGGACTGAGACCCAGTACTTC
CDR3aa: CASRGGTETQYF

abundance: NA
j_gene: TRBJ2-1
v_gene: TRBV7-2
d_gene: TRBD2
CDR3nt: TGTGCCAGCAGCTTAAGACCGGGACGAGCGGGAGTCAATGAGCAGTTCTTC
CDR3aa: CASSLRPGRAGVNEQFF

abundance: NA
j_gene: TRBJ2-5
v_gene: TRBV6-2/TRBV6-3
d_gene: NA
CDR3nt: TGTGCCAGCAGTTACTCGCCGGGGGCCCAGTACTTC
CDR3aa: CASSYSPGAQYF

abundance: NA
j_gene: TRBJ2-7
v_gene: TRBV6-2/TRBV6-3
d_gene: TRBD2
CDR3nt: TGTGCCAGCAGCGCCCTTAGCGGGCCGAGCTCCTACGAGCAGTACTTC
CDR3aa: CASSALSGPSSYEQYF

abundance: NA
j_gene: TRBJ2-7
v_gene: TRBV28
d_gene: TRBD2
CDR3nt: TGTGCCAGCACTACCGGGACTAGCGCATACGAGCAGTACTTC
CDR3aa: CASTTGTSAYEQYF

abundance: NA
j_gene: TRBJ1-1
v_gene: TRBV19
d_gene: TRBD1
CDR3nt: TGTGCCAGTACCTTCGGGACAGGGGGCTACACTGAAGCTTTCTTT
CDR3aa: CASTFGTGGYTEAFF

abundance: few
j_gene: TRBJ2-7
v_gene: TRBV20-1
d_gene: NA
CDR3nt: TGCAGTGCTAGTGGCTTCCTCAGCTCCTACGAGCAGTACTTC
CDR3aa: CSASGFLSSYEQYF

abundance: NA
j_gene: TRBJ1-2
v_gene: TRBV5-1
d_gene: TRBD1
CDR3nt: TGCGCCAGCAGCTCAAAGGGTCAGGGGGCTTCGGACTATGGCTACACCTTC
CDR3aa: CASSSKGQGASDYGYTF

abundance: NA
j_gene: TRBJ2-3
v_gene: TRBV3-1
d_gene: NA
CDR3nt: TGTGCCAGCAGCCAAGCCCGGGGACTAGGGTGGGACAGAGACGCGTATTTT
CDR3aa: CASSQARGLGWDRDAYF

abundance: once
j_gene: TRBJ2-3
v_gene: TRBV21-1
d_gene: NA
CDR3nt: TGTGCCAGCAGCAAAGAAGGACAGGGGGACAGATACGCGTATTTT
CDR3aa: CASSKEGQGDRYAYF

abundance: NA
j_gene: TRBJ2-7
v_gene: TRBV18
d_gene: NA
CDR3nt: TGTGCCAGCTCACCATTACAGCCGAACTACGAGCAGTACTTC
CDR3aa: CASSPLQPNYEQYF

abundance: NA
j_gene: TRBJ1-1
v_gene: TRBV2
d_gene: NA
CDR3nt: TGTGCCAGCAGTCCCGGGTGGACTAACACTGAAGCTTTCTTT
CDR3aa: CASSPGWTNTEAFF

abundance: NA
j_gene: TRBJ2-1
v_gene: TRBV24-1
d_gene: NA
CDR3nt: TGTGCCACCAGTGAACCGGGACAATCCTACAATGAGCAGTTCTTC
CDR3aa: CATSEPGQSYNEQFF

abundance: once
j_gene: TRBJ2-3
v_gene: TRBV28
d_gene: NA
CDR3nt: TGTGCCAGCTCGATAGATGGATCCACAGATACGCAGTATTTT
CDR3aa: CASSIDGSTDTQYF

abundance: NA
j_gene: TRBJ2-7
v_gene: TRBV6-1
d_gene: NA
CDR3nt: TGTGCCAGCAGTGGGGGGAAGGCCTACGAGCAGTACTTC
CDR3aa: CASSGGKAYEQYF

abundance: few
j_gene: TRBJ2-1
v_gene: TRBV5-1
d_gene: NA
CDR3nt: TGCGCCAGCAGTGCTTATACGAGCTCCTACAATGAGCAGTTCTTC
CDR3aa: CASSAYTSSYNEQFF

abundance: NA
j_gene: TRBJ2-1
v_gene: TRBV28
d_gene: NA
CDR3nt: TGTGCCAGCAGTTTAGCGGGGGCCCAAGTCCCCAATGAGCAGTTCTTC
CDR3aa: CASSLAGAQVPNEQFF

abundance: NA
j_gene: TRBJ2-4
v_gene: TRBV18
d_gene: TRBD1
CDR3nt: TGTGCCAGCTCACCACCGGACAGGGGGCCTGGAAACATTCAGTACTTC
CDR3aa: CASSPPDRGPGNIQYF

abundance: NA
j_gene: TRBJ2-3
v_gene: TRBV20-1
d_gene: NA
CDR3nt: TGCAGTTGGGCCGGGACTGCTAGCACAGATACGCAGTATTTT
CDR3aa: CSWAGTASTDTQYF

abundance: many
j_gene: TRBJ2-7
v_gene: TRBV20-1
d_gene: TRBD1
CDR3nt: TGCAGTGCTAGGTCCCCCCAGGACAGGCCCTACGAGCAGTACTTC
CDR3aa: CSARSPQDRPYEQYF

abundance: NA
j_gene: TRBJ1-1
v_gene: TRBV12-3/TRBV12-4
d_gene: NA
CDR3nt: TGTGCCAGCAGTCGCAGGGGTAGCACTGAAGCTTTCTTT
CDR3aa: CASSRRGSTEAFF

abundance: few
j_gene: TRBJ2-5
v_gene: TRBV20-1
d_gene: NA
CDR3nt: TGCAGTGCTCCCGGGGGGCTAGCGGCCCTTCAAGAGACCCAGTACTTC
CDR3aa: CSAPGGLAALQETQYF

abundance: NA
j_gene: TRBJ2-3
v_gene: TRBV28
d_gene: NA
CDR3nt: TGTGCCAGCAGTTCAACAGTACAACCTAGCACAGATACGCAGTATTTT
CDR3aa: CASSSTVQPSTDTQYF

abundance: NA
j_gene: TRBJ2-6
v_gene: TRBV7-9
d_gene: NA
CDR3nt: TGTGCCAGCAGCTCTCCCCTTATCTCTGGGGCCAACGTCCTGACTTTC
CDR3aa: CASSSPLISGANVLTF

abundance: NA
j_gene: TRBJ1-2
v_gene: TRBV5-5
d_gene: NA
CDR3nt: TGTGCCAGCAGCTTGGATTGGGGCTACACCTTC
CDR3aa: CASSLDWGYTF

abundance: NA
j_gene: TRBJ2-7
v_gene: TRBV6-5
d_gene: TRBD2
CDR3nt: TGTGCCAGCAGTCCAGGACTAGCGGGAACCGAGCAGTACTTC
CDR3aa: CASSPGLAGTEQYF

abundance: NA
j_gene: TRBJ2-2
v_gene: TRBV27
d_gene: TRBD1
CDR3nt: TGTGCCAGCAGTTCGTACCGGGACAGGGGTTCCGGGGAGCTGTTTTTT
CDR3aa: CASSSYRDRGSGELFF

abundance: NA
j_gene: TRBJ1-3
v_gene: TRBV12-3/TRBV12-4
d_gene: TRBD1
CDR3nt: TGTGCCAGCAGGTCGAGGACAGGATACTCTGGAAACACCATATATTTT
CDR3aa: CASRSRTGYSGNTIYF

abundance: NA
j_gene: TRBJ2-3
v_gene: TRBV27
d_gene: NA
CDR3nt: TGTGCCGGCAGTTCAGGACAGAGGACGCAGTATTTT
CDR3aa: CAGSSGQRTQYF

abundance: NA
j_gene: TRBJ2-5
v_gene: TRBV5-1
d_gene: NA
CDR3nt: TGCGCCAGCAGCTCCTCCTTGGAGACCCAGTACTTC
CDR3aa: CASSSSLETQYF

abundance: NA
j_gene: TRBJ2-7
v_gene: TRBV20-1
d_gene: NA
CDR3nt: TGCATCGGCGGCCTAGCCGCCGAGCAGTACTTC
CDR3aa: CIGGLAAEQYF

abundance: NA
j_gene: TRBJ2-1
v_gene: TRBV20-1
d_gene: TRBD2
CDR3nt: TGCAGTGCTAGAGACCCCGGGACTAGCGTCAATGAGCAGTTCTTC
CDR3aa: CSARDPGTSVNEQFF